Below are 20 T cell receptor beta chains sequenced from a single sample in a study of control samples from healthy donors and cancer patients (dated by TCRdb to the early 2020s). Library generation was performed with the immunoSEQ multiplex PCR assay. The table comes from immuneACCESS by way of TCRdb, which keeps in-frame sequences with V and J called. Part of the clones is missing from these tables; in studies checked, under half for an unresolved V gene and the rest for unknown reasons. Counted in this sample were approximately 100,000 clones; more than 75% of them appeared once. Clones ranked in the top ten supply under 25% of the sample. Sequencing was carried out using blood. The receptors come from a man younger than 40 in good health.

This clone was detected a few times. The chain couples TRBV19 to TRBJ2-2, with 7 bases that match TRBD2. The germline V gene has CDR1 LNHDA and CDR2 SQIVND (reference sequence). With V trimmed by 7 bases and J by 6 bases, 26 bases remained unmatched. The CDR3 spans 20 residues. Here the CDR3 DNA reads TGTGCCAGTAATCCCGGAGGGAGCGGGACTATCCTATTAGGTGCCGGGGAGCTGTTTTTT. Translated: CASNPGGSGTILLGAGELFF. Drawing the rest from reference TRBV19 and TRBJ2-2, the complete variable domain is DGGITQSPKYLFRKEGQNVTLSCEQNLNHDAMYWYRQDPGQGLRLIYYSQIVNDFQKGDIAEGYSVSREKKESFPLTVTSAQKNPTAFYLCASNPGGSGTILLGAGELFFGEGSRLTVL.

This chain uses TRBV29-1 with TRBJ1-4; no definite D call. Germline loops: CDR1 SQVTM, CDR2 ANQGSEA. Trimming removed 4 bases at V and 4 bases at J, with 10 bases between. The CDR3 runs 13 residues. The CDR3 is CSVVAESNEKLFF. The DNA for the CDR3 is TGCAGCGTTGTGGCAGAGAGTAATGAAAAACTGTTTTTT.

The CDR3 loop is CASSSGTGWIRGYTF. The CDR3 bases are TGTGCCAGCAGTTCCGGGACAGGATGGATCAGAGGCTACACCTTC. J is TRBJ1-2 and V is TRBV6-5; TRBD1 aligns across 8 bases. CDR3 size: 15 residues. V was clipped by 4 bases and J by 8 bases; unmatched bases: 12. Germline V lookup: CDR1 MNHEY, CDR2 SVGAGI.

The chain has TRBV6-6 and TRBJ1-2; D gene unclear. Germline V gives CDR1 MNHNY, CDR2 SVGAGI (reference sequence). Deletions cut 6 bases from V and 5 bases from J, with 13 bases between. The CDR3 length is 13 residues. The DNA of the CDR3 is TGTGCCAGCAGCTCGACGGGTCTATATGGCTACACCTTC. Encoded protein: CASSSTGLYGYTF.

The CDR3 sequence is CASSSYSGLANNEQFF. In DNA form, the CDR3 reads TGTGCCAGCAGTTCATATAGCGGCCTCGCCAATAATGAGCAGTTCTTC. The V call is TRBV27, the J call TRBJ2-1; D possibly corresponds to TRBD2 (6 bases). Germline-derived CDR1 and CDR2 are MNHEY and SMNVEV (reference sequence). V lost 4 bases and J lost 7, with 20 bases in between. The CDR3 loop spans 16 amino acids.

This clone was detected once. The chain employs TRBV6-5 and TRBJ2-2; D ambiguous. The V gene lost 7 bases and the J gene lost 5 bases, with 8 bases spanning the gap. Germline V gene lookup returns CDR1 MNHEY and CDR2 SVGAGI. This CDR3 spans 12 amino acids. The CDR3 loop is CASTFGTGELFF. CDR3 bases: TGTGCCAGCACCTTCGGAACCGGGGAGCTGTTTTTT.

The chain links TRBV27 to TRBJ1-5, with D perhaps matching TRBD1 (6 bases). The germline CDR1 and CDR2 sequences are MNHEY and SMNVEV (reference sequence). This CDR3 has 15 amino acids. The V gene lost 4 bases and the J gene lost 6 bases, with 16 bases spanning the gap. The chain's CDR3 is CASSSGRGEGQPQHF. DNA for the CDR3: TGTGCCAGCAGTTCTGGCAGGGGAGAGGGTCAGCCCCAGCATTTT.

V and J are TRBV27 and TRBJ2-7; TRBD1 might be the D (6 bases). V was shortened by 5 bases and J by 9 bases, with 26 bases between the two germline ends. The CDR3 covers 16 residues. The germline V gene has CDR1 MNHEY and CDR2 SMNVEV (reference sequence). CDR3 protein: CASSTIPGTGNRWQYF. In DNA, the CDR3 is TGTGCCAGCAGTACTATCCCCGGTACAGGGAATCGGTGGCAGTACTTC.

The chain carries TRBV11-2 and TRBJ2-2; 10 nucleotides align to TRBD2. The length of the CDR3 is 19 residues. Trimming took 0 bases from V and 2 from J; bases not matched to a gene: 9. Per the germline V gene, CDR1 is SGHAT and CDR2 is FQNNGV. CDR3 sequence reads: CASSLDMVAGGRNTGELFF. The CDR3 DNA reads TGTGCCAGCAGCTTAGATATGGTAGCGGGGGGCCGCAACACCGGGGAGCTGTTTTTT.

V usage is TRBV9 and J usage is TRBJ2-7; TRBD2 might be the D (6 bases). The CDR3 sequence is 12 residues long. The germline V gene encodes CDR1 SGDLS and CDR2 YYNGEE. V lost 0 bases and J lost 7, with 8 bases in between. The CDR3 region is CASSVEGGEQYF. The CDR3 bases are TGTGCCAGCAGCGTAGAAGGAGGGGAGCAGTACTTC.

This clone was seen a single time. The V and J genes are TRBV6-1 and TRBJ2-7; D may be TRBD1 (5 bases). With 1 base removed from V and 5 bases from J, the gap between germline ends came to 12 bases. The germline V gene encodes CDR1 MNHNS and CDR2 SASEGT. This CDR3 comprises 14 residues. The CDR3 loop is CASSEGKGQDEQYV. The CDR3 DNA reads TGTGCCAGCAGTGAAGGCAAGGGGCAGGACGAGCAGTACGTC.

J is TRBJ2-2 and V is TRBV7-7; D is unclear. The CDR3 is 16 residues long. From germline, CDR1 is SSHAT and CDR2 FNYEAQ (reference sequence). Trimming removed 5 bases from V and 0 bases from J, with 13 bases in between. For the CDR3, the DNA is TGTGCCAGCAGCCCCCCCGGCACCGCGAACACCGGGGAGCTGTTTTTT. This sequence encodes CASSPPGTANTGELFF. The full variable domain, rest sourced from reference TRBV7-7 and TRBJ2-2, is GAGVSQSPRYKVTKRGQDVTLRCDPISSHATLYWYQQALGQGPEFLTYFNYEAQPDKSGLPSDRFSAERPEGSISTLTIQRTEQRDSAMYRCASSPPGTANTGELFFGEGSRLTVL.

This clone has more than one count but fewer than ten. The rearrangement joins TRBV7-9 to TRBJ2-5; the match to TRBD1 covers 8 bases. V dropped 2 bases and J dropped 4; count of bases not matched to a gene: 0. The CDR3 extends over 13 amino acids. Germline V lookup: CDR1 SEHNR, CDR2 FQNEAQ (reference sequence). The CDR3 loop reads CASSLTGGETQYF. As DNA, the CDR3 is TGTGCCAGCAGCTTAACAGGGGGAGAGACCCAGTACTTC.

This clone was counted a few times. The CDR3 sequence is CALKDRNTGELFF. CDR3 coding DNA: TGTGCCCTTAAAGACAGAAACACCGGGGAGCTGTTTTTT. The gene calls are TRBV10-3 and TRBJ2-2; a weak D match, TRBD1 (5 bases). Germline CDR1 is ENHRY and CDR2 is SYGVKD. This CDR3 contains 13 residues. V dropped 11 bases and J dropped 2 bases, with 12 bases sitting between them.

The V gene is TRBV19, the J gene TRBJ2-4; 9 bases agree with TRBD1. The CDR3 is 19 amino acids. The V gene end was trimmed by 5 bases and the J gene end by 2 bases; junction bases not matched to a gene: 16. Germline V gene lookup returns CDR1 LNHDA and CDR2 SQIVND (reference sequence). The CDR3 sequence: CASSPQGQGAGFTKNIQYF. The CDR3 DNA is TGTGCCAGTAGTCCCCAGGGACAGGGAGCAGGATTTACCAAAAACATTCAGTACTTC. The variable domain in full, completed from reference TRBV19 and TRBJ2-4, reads DGGITQSPKYLFRKEGQNVTLSCEQNLNHDAMYWYRQDPGQGLRLIYYSQIVNDFQKGDIAEGYSVSREKKESFPLTVTSAQKNPTAFYLCASSPQGQGAGFTKNIQYFGAGTRLSVL.

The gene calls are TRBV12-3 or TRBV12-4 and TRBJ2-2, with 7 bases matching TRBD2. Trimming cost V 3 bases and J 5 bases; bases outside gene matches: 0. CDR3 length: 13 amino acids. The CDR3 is CASSLGGTGELFF. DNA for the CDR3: TGTGCCAGCAGTTTGGGAGGGACCGGGGAGCTGTTTTTT.

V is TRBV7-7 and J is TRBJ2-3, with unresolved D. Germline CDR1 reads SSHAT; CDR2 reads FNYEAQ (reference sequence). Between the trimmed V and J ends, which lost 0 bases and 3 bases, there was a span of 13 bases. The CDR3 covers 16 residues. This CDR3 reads CASSLAPAGSTDTQYF. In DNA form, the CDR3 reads TGTGCCAGCAGCTTAGCCCCCGCTGGGTCGACAGATACGCAGTATTTT.

CDR3 coding DNA: TGTGCCAGCTCTTACGGACTAGCGGGGGGGCCCGGCGAGCAGTACTTC. This encodes CASSYGLAGGPGEQYF. This sequence joins TRBV18 and TRBJ2-7; 15 bases line up with TRBD2. The V segment lost 6 bases and the J segment 6 bases; nucleotides outside the gene matches: 9. Looked up from germline, CDR1 is KGHSH and CDR2 is LQKENI. The CDR3 has 16 amino acids.

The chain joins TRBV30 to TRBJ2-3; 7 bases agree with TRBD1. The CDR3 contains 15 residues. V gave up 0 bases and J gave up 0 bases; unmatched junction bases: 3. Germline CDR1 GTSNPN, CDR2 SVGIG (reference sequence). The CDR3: CAWSVETGSTDTQYF. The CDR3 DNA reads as TGTGCCTGGAGTGTAGAGACAGGGAGCACAGATACGCAGTATTTT.

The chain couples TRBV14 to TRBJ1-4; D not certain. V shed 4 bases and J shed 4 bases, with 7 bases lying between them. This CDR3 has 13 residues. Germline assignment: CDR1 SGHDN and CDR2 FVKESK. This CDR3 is CASSRSYNEKLFF. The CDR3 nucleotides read TGTGCCAGCAGCCGCAGTTATAATGAAAAACTGTTTTTT.